The 6 T cell receptor beta chains below were found in one sample sequenced in a study of T cells in Graves' hyperthyroidism and ophthalmopathy. Amplified TCR beta CDR3 regions came from RNA transcripts. An initial round of RT-PCR targeting the TCR CDR3 relied on the HTBI primer set. TCRdb itself ran the multiplex PCR reads through MiXCR, one entry per CDR3 protein. Altogether under 400,000 distinct CDR3 sequences are present, roughly an eighth being singletons, with the ten largest covering 9.2%. The sequencing input was blood. These receptors originate from a woman under 30 with Graves' hyperthyroidism.

This clonotype was detected many times. The V and J genes are TRBV3-1 and TRBJ2-5; TRBD2 matches at 7 bases. This CDR3 has 14 amino acids. Germline V gene lookup returns CDR1 LGHDT and CDR2 YNNKEL (reference sequence). Trimming took 1 base from V and 5 from J; bases not matched to a gene: 4. DNA for the CDR3: TGTGCCAGCAGCCAAGGGGCGGGGGTGGAGACCCAGTACTTC. Protein product: CASSQGAGVETQYF.

This clonotype came up many times. This chain joins TRBV3-1 and TRBJ1-4, with a tentative D call TRBD1 (5 bases). This CDR3 is built from 15 residues. Germline lookup yields CDR1 LGHDT and CDR2 YNNKEL (reference sequence). V was shortened by 2 bases and J by 3 bases, with 10 bases between the two germline ends. In DNA, the CDR3 is TGTGCCAGCAGCCAAACCGGGACCCCTAATGAAAAACTGTTTTTT. The encoded protein is CASSQTGTPNEKLFF.

This clonotype was found a few times. The V gene is TRBV6-4, the J gene TRBJ1-5, with D hard to call. CDR3 length equals 11 residues. The V and J ends lost 8 bases and 5 bases respectively, with 7 bases between them. Germline CDR1 and CDR2: MRHNA and SNTAGT. The CDR3 reads CASPGHQPQHF. The CDR3 DNA follows: TGTGCCAGCCCGGGTCATCAGCCCCAGCATTTT.

This clonotype has more than one count but fewer than ten. This CDR3 is CASSALMSGHNEQFF. DNA of the CDR3: TGTGCCAGCAGCGCCCTTATGTCGGGCCACAATGAGCAGTTCTTC. The chain carries TRBV9 and TRBJ2-1; D uncertain. Trimming took 3 bases from V and 5 from J, leaving 15 bases between them. Germline assignment: CDR1 SGDLS and CDR2 YYNGEE. The CDR3 spans 15 residues.

This clonotype occurred many times. The chain combines TRBV7-2 with TRBJ1-6; a possible D gene is TRBD1 (6 bases). Per germline, CDR1 SGHTA and CDR2 FQGNSA. Trimming pared 5 bases from V and 8 bases from J, leaving 10 bases between. The CDR3 loop spans 13 amino acids. CDR3 in DNA: TGTGCCAGCAGCCCCCACAGGGATTCACCCCTCCACTTT. As protein: CASSPHRDSPLHF.

With regard to this clonotype: One junction end disagrees with the germline gene, perhaps due to a read error. The gene calls are TRBV7-3 and TRBJ2-1, with 11 bases aligning to TRBD2. The germline V gene has CDR1 SGHTA and CDR2 FQGTGA. This CDR3 is built from 18 residues. The CDR3 sequence is CVSSFHPRTSGQDGVQFF. CDR3 sequence (DNA): TGTGTCAGCAGCTTTCATCCGAGGACTAGCGGGCAGGACGGTGTGCAGTTCTTC.